This T cell receptor (beta chain) was obtained from a study of T cells in Graves' hyperthyroidism and ophthalmopathy. The study, taken as a whole, reports: Blood also showed most of the thyroid clonotypes that were expanded above 0.001.

V lost 3 bases and J lost 4, with 9 bases in between. The CDR3 has 14 residues. Authors of the study amplified TCR beta CDR3 regions from RNA transcripts. The HTBI primer set served for first-round RT-PCR of the TCR CDR3. TCRdb re-analysed the multiplex PCR reads in MiXCR, keeping a single row per CDR3 protein. Of some 620,000 distinct CDR3 sequences listed, about a sixth are singletons. Of note for this clonotype: Its antigen is not known.

J is TRBJ1-4 and V is TRBV12-3 or TRBV12-4, with no clear D. The TCR was taken from a woman in her 30s with Graves' hyperthyroidism. Sample: blood. As DNA, the CDR3 is TGTGCCAGCAGTTTGCGGGGTTATAATGAAAAACTGTTTTTT. This sequence encodes CASSLRGYNEKLFF.